Included here is one T cell receptor (beta chain) sequence, with context. The sample comes from a study of OX40 agonist ivuxolimab in advanced cancers. Here immunoSEQ multiplex PCR was the method, and the copy in TCRdb shows in-frame clones only, minus some. The sample has 80,000 to 100,000 clones; around 86% are singletons. Germline V gene lookup returns CDR1 MGHDK and CDR2 SYGVNS. The CDR3 is 17 residues long. With V trimmed by 4 bases and J by 5 bases, 10 bases remained unmatched. V gene TRBV25-1 combines with J gene TRBJ2-1; 11 bases align to TRBD2. The source of this sequence is an adult with an advanced solid tumor such as melanoma, head and neck, liver or kidney cancer. This specimen was CD4+ or CD8+ T cells sorted from blood, taken in a trial of the OX40 agonist ivuxolimab. Here the CDR3 DNA reads TGTGCCAGCAGTGGCGTCCAGGGACTAGCGGCCAACAATGAGCAGTTCTTC. Translating it yields CASSGVQGLAANNEQFF.